These T cell receptor beta chains were read from a single sample in a study of blood T cell repertoires in COVID-19. The assay was immunoSEQ multiplex PCR, and TCRdb's table has in-frame clones only and misses some. The profile shows approximately 84,000 clones, about 80% of them singletons. Specimen: peripheral blood. The receptor source for this set is a human donor in a cohort sampled during active COVID-19. Both conserved end residues are trimmed from each CDR3. The size entry is marked missing in some rows and otherwise reads once, few, many or a size class.

abundance,j_gene,v_gene,CDR3aa
-,TRBJ1-1,TRBV9,ASSAGGYSEAF
once,TRBJ1-1,TRBV27,ASSSYNRGPVTEAF
few,TRBJ1-1,TRBV5-1,ASSLGQVNTEAF
-,TRBJ2-7,TRBV3-1/TRBV3-2,ASSSTRLGEQY
-,TRBJ2-7,TRBV14,ASSLGIEQY
-,TRBJ2-7,TRBV5-6,ASSSLAGGEQY
-,TRBJ2-5,TRBV28,ASSYSRGGQETQY
once,TRBJ2-5,TRBV28,ASFGQTKQETQY
-,TRBJ2-3,TRBV30,AWSRLAGTDTQY
-,TRBJ2-5,TRBV28,ASSSSTSYQETQY
-,TRBJ1-5,TRBV10-3,AISDRGNQPQH
-,TRBJ2-1,TRBV5-1,ASSIGTPILDEQF
-,TRBJ2-3,TRBV6-6,ASRLWLTDTQY
-,TRBJ2-1,TRBV5-1,ASSLGPASGPPEQF
-,TRBJ2-1,TRBV7-9,ASRQINEQF
-,TRBJ2-1,TRBV29-1,SVPGLAGSYNEQF
-,TRBJ2-1,TRBV28,ASSRTSGRYNEQF
-,TRBJ2-3,TRBV19,ASSIPGLAGSTDTQY
-,TRBJ2-7,TRBV7-9,ASSFPAGTGGHEQY
-,TRBJ1-2,TRBV7-8,ASSSRWTDYGYT
-,TRBJ2-7,TRBV28,ASSLRGLSSYEQY
-,TRBJ2-5,TRBV5-1,ASSSWGGVDETQY
-,TRBJ1-4,TRBV3-1/TRBV3-2,ASSQDPNEKLF
-,TRBJ2-1,TRBV7-6,ASSLIQTGSGTSGYNEQF